This T cell receptor beta chain was identified during a study of cytomegalovirus exposure and HLA in healthy donors. The CDR3 extends over 16 amino acids. Germline V gene data show CDR1 as MNHNY and CDR2 as SVGAGI (reference sequence). After removal of 0 bases from V and 7 bases from J, the junction contained 5 bases not matched to a gene. PCR used 60 Vbeta primers and 13 Jbeta primers. Repertoires were generated with immunoSEQ multiplex PCR, while TCRdb's copy carries only in-frame clones and drops some. In the table there are roughly 110,000 clones, roughly two thirds of which are singletons. Note on this clone: Other DNA sequences in the same sample also yield this CDR3.

Material for sequencing was PBMCs. This clonotype was sampled from a female donor in good health and CMV-seronegative. The V gene is TRBV6-6, the J gene TRBJ2-1, with 11 bases lining up with TRBD2. CDR3 bases: TGTGCCAGCAGTTACTCGGCTAGCGGGAGGTATAATGAGCAGTTCTTC. This encodes CASSYSASGRYNEQFF.